A single sample gave rise to the 2 T cell receptor beta chains below, sequenced in a study of T cells after yellow fever vaccination. TCRdb ran MiXCR on the 5' RACE reads and lists one entry per CDR3 protein. The repertoire has 120,000 or so distinct CDR3 sequences, more than 7.5% of them found once; the top ten carry approximately 37%. Source: CD8+ T cells sorted from PBMCs, taken on the day of the yellow fever booster vaccination. Receptors originate from a man between 18 and 29 years old who received the YFV17D yellow fever vaccine.

This clonotype was counted only a few times. V gene TRBV19 combines with J gene TRBJ1-2; D is perhaps TRBD1 (5 bases). Trimming took 3 bases from V and 5 from J, leaving 19 bases between them. This CDR3 comprises 16 residues. Germline-derived CDR1 and CDR2 are LNHDA and SQIVND (reference sequence). The CDR3 DNA reads TGTGCCAGTAGTATGTCGGGGCCCGGGTTAGGGTATGGCTACACCTTC. Translation: CASSMSGPGLGYGYTF. Full variable domain (missing parts from reference TRBV19 and TRBJ1-2): DGGITQSPKYLFRKEGQNVTLSCEQNLNHDAMYWYRQDPGQGLRLIYYSQIVNDFQKGDIAEGYSVSREKKESFPLTVTSAQKNPTAFYLCASSMSGPGLGYGYTFGSGTRLTVV.

This clonotype has only a few counts. The chain combines TRBV5-1 with TRBJ1-1, with D tentatively TRBD1 (6 bases). This CDR3 contains 15 residues. Germline CDR1 SGHRS, CDR2 YFSETQ. The V gene lost 1 base and the J gene lost 1 base, with 11 bases spanning the gap. The CDR3 protein is CASSLTGRENTEAFF. CDR3 DNA: TGCGCCAGCAGCTTGACAGGGAGGGAGAACACTGAAGCTTTCTTT.